The 10 T cell receptor beta chains reported below all come from one sample, sequenced in a study of graft-versus-host responses after intestinal transplantation. The antigens these receptors bind are not known. Clones were sequenced by immunoSEQ multiplex PCR, and TCRdb holds only the in-frame ones, with some missing. The table lists over 85,000 clones, about nine tenths of them singletons. The sample in question was unstimulated CD4+ T cells sorted from spleen or lymph node cells, obtained before transplant. These receptors were collected from a human donor who was the organ donor for an intestinal transplant.

J is TRBJ1-6 and V is TRBV7-2; a weak D match, TRBD1 (5 bases). The CDR3 loop spans 15 amino acids. Germline loops: CDR1 SGHTA, CDR2 FQGNSA. The V and J ends lost 0 bases and 5 bases respectively, with 8 bases between them. CDR3 sequence: CASSLAGENNSPLHF. The CDR3, as DNA: TGTGCCAGCAGCTTAGCAGGGGAAAATAATTCACCCCTCCACTTT.

The chain combines TRBV9 with TRBJ2-5; TRBD1 matches 8 bases. With 2 bases clipped from V and 2 bases from J, the junction kept 8 bases outside the gene matches. CDR1 is SGDLS, CDR2 YYNGEE, per germline. CDR3 size: 16 residues. The CDR3: CASSVVPGGDQETQYF. CDR3 sequence (DNA): TGTGCCAGCAGCGTGGTCCCAGGGGGCGATCAAGAGACCCAGTACTTC.

The chain couples TRBV7-3 to TRBJ1-1, with a weak D call TRBD1 (5 bases). Germline V gene data show CDR1 as SGHTA and CDR2 as FQGTGA. Trimming took 4 bases from V and 6 from J, leaving 15 bases between them. The CDR3 is made up of 14 amino acids. The CDR3 DNA sequence: TGTGCCAGCAGCTCAAGCGGGGGGTTCGCTGAAGCTTTCTTT. Its protein product is CASSSSGGFAEAFF.

V gene TRBV6-6 combines with J gene TRBJ2-7; D gene unclear. V lost 2 bases, J lost 0 bases, and 8 bases lay in between. CDR1 is MNHNY, CDR2 SVGAGI, per germline (reference sequence). The length of the CDR3 is 14 residues. The CDR3 loop reads CASSYGRSSYEQYF. The CDR3 DNA follows: TGTGCCAGCAGTTACGGGCGTAGCTCCTACGAGCAGTACTTC.

This clone was picked up a small number of times. V usage is TRBV19 and J usage is TRBJ2-7, with 10 nucleotides matching TRBD2. V dropped 5 bases and J dropped 4; count of bases not matched to a gene: 8. The germline V gene encodes CDR1 LNHDA and CDR2 SQIVND (reference sequence). The CDR3 totals 15 residues. Written as DNA, the CDR3 is TGTGCCAGTAGTTCCAGCGGGGGGGCCAGGTACGAGCAGTACTTC. Encoded protein: CASSSSGGARYEQYF.

The rearrangement uses TRBV9 and TRBJ1-1; 7 bases are a match to TRBD1. Germline trimming cut 3 bases from V and 5 bases from J; bases unmatched to any gene: 7. Germline V gives CDR1 SGDLS, CDR2 YYNGEE. The CDR3 loop spans 14 amino acids. CDR3 coding DNA: TGTGCCAGCAGCGGATACAGGGGAGAGACTGAAGCTTTCTTT. Protein product: CASSGYRGETEAFF.

This clone was seen a single time. V is TRBV5-1 and J is TRBJ2-3; TRBD2 matches at 9 bases. The length of the CDR3 is 17 residues. The V segment lost 3 bases and the J segment 4 bases; nucleotides outside the gene matches: 12. The germline CDR1 and CDR2 sequences are SGHRS and YFSETQ. The CDR3: CASSSGWRGGPPDTQYF. The DNA for the CDR3 is TGCGCCAGCAGCTCGGGGTGGCGGGGGGGCCCCCCAGATACGCAGTATTTT.

The rearrangement joins TRBV2 to TRBJ2-3; TRBD2 agrees at 14 bases. V dropped 6 bases and J dropped 0; count of bases not matched to a gene: 14. This CDR3 is 20 amino acids long. Germline V CDR1 and CDR2: SNHLY, FYNNEI. CDR3 protein: CASRAPGLAGEVGSTDTQYF. In nucleotides, the CDR3 is TGTGCCAGCAGAGCGCCGGGACTAGCGGGGGAGGTTGGGAGCACAGATACGCAGTATTTT. Filled out from reference TRBV2 and TRBJ2-3, the complete variable domain reads EPEVTQTPSHQVTQMGQEVILRCVPISNHLYFYWYRQILGQKVEFLVSFYNNEISEKSEIFDDQFSVERPDGSNFTLKIRSTKLEDSAMYFCASRAPGLAGEVGSTDTQYFGPGTRLTVL.

The rearrangement uses TRBV7-2 and TRBJ1-1, with a tentative D call TRBD1 (6 bases). CDR1 is SGHTA, CDR2 FQGNSA, per germline. V dropped 1 base and J dropped 4 bases, with 13 bases sitting between them. CDR3 length: 15 residues. CDR3 in amino acids: CASSLVGGAGTEAFF. The CDR3, as DNA: TGTGCCAGCAGCTTAGTTGGGGGCGCGGGCACTGAAGCTTTCTTT.

The chain combines TRBV6-1 with TRBJ2-3; a possible D gene is TRBD1 (5 bases). The CDR3 consists of 15 residues. Trimming cost V 8 bases and J 4 bases, with 19 bases left between them. Germline V CDR1 and CDR2: MNHNS, SASEGT. CDR3 loop: CASLGPASRPDTQYF. DNA of the CDR3: TGTGCCAGCTTGGGGCCGGCGTCGAGGCCAGATACGCAGTATTTT.